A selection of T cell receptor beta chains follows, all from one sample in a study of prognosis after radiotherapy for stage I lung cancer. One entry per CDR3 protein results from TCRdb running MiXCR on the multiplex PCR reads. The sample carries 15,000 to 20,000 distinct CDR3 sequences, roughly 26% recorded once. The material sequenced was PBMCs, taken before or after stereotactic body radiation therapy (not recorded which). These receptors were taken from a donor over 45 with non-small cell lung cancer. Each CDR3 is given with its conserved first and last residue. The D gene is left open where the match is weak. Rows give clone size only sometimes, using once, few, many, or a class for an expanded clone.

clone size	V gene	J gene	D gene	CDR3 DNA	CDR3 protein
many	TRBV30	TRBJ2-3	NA	TGTGCCGGAACAGATCGGTGGCATACGCAGTATTTT	CAGTDRWHTQYF
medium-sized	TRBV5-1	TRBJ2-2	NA	TGCGCCAGCAGCTATCGGGCCGGGGAGCTGTTTTTT	CASSYRAGELFF
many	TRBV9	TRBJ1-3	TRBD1	TGTGCCAGCAGCATAGGACAGGGAACTGGAAACACCATATATTTT	CASSIGQGTGNTIYF
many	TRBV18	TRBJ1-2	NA	TGTGCCAGCTCACCAAATGCCGAGACGGCCTTAGGGGGCTACACCTTC	CASSPNAETALGGYTF
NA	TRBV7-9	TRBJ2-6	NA	NA	CASNPVGKGAGANVLTF
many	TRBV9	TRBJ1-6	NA	TGTGCCAGCAGCGTAGCAGTGGGGAATTCACCCCTCCACTTT	CASSVAVGNSPLHF
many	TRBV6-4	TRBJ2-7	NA	TGTGCCAGCAACGGCGGGACCCCGCTCCGGCAGTACTTC	CASNGGTPLRQYF
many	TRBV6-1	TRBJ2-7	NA	TGTGCCAGCAAGGAAGCTCGAGACGAGCAGTACTTC	CASKEARDEQYF
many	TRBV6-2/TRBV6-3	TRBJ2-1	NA	TGTGCCAGCAAACGAACCATCAATGAGCAGTTCTTC	CASKRTINEQFF
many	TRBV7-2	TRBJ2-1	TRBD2	TGTGCCAGCGGGAGGACTAGCGGGAGCGATGAGCAGTTCTTC	CASGRTSGSDEQFF